These 16 T cell receptor beta chains were sequenced from one sample in a study of T cells in localized non-small cell lung cancer. Assay used: immunoSEQ multiplex PCR; TCRdb lists only in-frame clones, some missing. The sample has around 70,000 clones; roughly nine tenths are singletons. Sequenced here: peripheral blood, sampled before any cancer treatment. These receptors came from a male donor at least 60 years old with stage III squamous cell lung carcinoma.

The V gene is TRBV5-1, the J gene TRBJ2-2; 7 nucleotides agree with TRBD1. Germline CDR1 SGHRS, CDR2 YFSETQ. V shed 0 bases, J shed 3 bases, and the junction held 2 bases outside the gene matches. The length of the CDR3 is 15 residues. CDR3 bases: TGCGCCAGCAGCTTGGAGGGACAGTACACCGGGGAGCTGTTTTTT. Protein sequence: CASSLEGQYTGELFF.

This clone was counted only a few times. The rearrangement uses TRBV5-1 and TRBJ2-5; 8 bases are shared with TRBD2. V lost 0 bases to trimming and J lost 7 bases; unmatched junction nucleotides: 8. Germline V gives CDR1 SGHRS, CDR2 YFSETQ. The CDR3 runs 15 residues. CDR3: CASSLEGTGGPTQYF. CDR3 bases: TGCGCCAGCAGCTTGGAAGGAACGGGGGGGCCGACCCAGTACTTC.

The chain joins TRBV13 to TRBJ2-3, with TRBD1 matching 9 bases. The CDR3 loop spans 15 amino acids. Germline V lookup: CDR1 PRHDT, CDR2 FYEKMQ (reference sequence). After removal of 5 bases from V and 3 bases from J, the junction contained 6 bases not matched to a gene. CDR3: CASSRDRVGTDTQYF. CDR3 nucleotide sequence: TGTGCCAGCAGCAGGGACAGGGTTGGTACAGATACGCAGTATTTT.

V gene TRBV30 combines with J gene TRBJ1-5, with 8 bases identical to TRBD1. The CDR3 consists of 14 residues. V lost 2 bases to trimming and J lost 4 bases; unmatched junction nucleotides: 4. The V gene's germline CDR1 is GTSNPN and CDR2 SVGIG (reference sequence). The DNA of the CDR3 is TGTGCCTGGAGTACAGGGGGAGGTAATCAGCCCCAGCATTTT. Residues: CAWSTGGGNQPQHF.

This clone was counted only a few times. The chain recombines TRBV30 with TRBJ2-6, with D possibly matching TRBD1 (5 bases). Germline CDR1 is GTSNPN and CDR2 is SVGIG (reference sequence). Trimming took off 2 bases at V and 0 bases at J, with 14 bases between the two ends. The CDR3 covers 17 residues. CDR3 bases: TGTGCCTGGAGTTACCCGCAGGGAAGCTCTGGGGCCAACGTCCTGACTTTC. This translates into CAWSYPQGSSGANVLTF.

The chain employs TRBV19 and TRBJ2-1; D is perhaps TRBD1 or TRBD2 (5 bases each). There are 14 residues in the CDR3. Germline V CDR1 and CDR2: LNHDA, SQIVND (reference sequence). Deletions cut 5 bases from V and 10 bases from J, with 18 bases between. The CDR3 here is CASSSHPRAGEQFF. The CDR3 DNA reads TGTGCCAGTAGTTCCCACCCCAGGGCGGGCGAGCAGTTCTTC.

The chain combines TRBV2 with TRBJ2-2, with a tentative D call TRBD1 (7 bases). Trimming left V 4 bases short and J 5 bases short, with 14 bases between. The CDR3 runs to 15 residues. Germline values: CDR1 SNHLY, CDR2 FYNNEI. The CDR3 region has the DNA TGTGCCAGCAGTGGTTTGGCAGGGGGGACCGGGGAGCTGTTTTTT. This encodes CASSGLAGGTGELFF.

The rearrangement uses TRBV6-1 and TRBJ2-5, with 8 bases aligning to TRBD1. This CDR3 contains 14 residues. Germline CDR1 reads MNHNS; CDR2 reads SASEGT. V lost 6 bases, J lost 4 bases, and 7 bases stayed unmatched. The CDR3 loop reads CASRTTGGRETQYF. In DNA, the CDR3 is TGTGCCAGCAGGACAACAGGGGGTCGAGAGACCCAGTACTTC.

V usage is TRBV28 and J usage is TRBJ2-5; D tentatively fits TRBD1 or TRBD2 (5 bases each). The germline V gene encodes CDR1 MDHEN and CDR2 SYDVKM. The CDR3 sequence is 14 residues long. Trimming removed 2 bases at V and 2 bases at J, with 9 bases between. As DNA, the CDR3 is TGTGCCAGCAGTTTACAGGGACGGCAAGAGACCCAGTACTTC. It is translated as CASSLQGRQETQYF.

As DNA, the CDR3 is TGTGCCAGCACGGTTTTGGATGGAAACACCATATATTTT. Protein product: CASTVLDGNTIYF. The rearrangement uses TRBV7-8 and TRBJ1-3; the D is unclear. Trimming removed 7 bases from V and 3 bases from J, with 10 bases in between. Germline CDR1 and CDR2: SGHVS and FQNEAQ. This CDR3 has 13 residues.

This sequence joins TRBV18 and TRBJ1-3, with 7 bases aligning to TRBD1. CDR1 is KGHSH, CDR2 LQKENI, per germline. V trimming: 5 bases; J trimming: 0 bases; junction bases outside the gene matches: 7. The CDR3 has 16 amino acids. The CDR3 region is CASSANRGSSGNTIYF. The CDR3 DNA follows: TGTGCCAGCTCAGCGAACAGGGGATCCTCTGGAAACACCATATATTTT.

This chain joins TRBV13 and TRBJ2-7; D not certain. The ends were cut back, 5 bases at V and 5 bases at J, with 16 bases in the middle. The CDR3 runs to 14 residues. Germline V gene lookup returns CDR1 PRHDT and CDR2 FYEKMQ (reference sequence). This CDR3 is CASSLRVLGHEQYF. The CDR3 nucleotides read TGTGCCAGCAGCCTCCGGGTTTTGGGCCACGAGCAGTACTTC.

The rearrangement links TRBV7-9 to TRBJ2-2, with TRBD2 as a possible D gene (6 bases). Per the germline V gene, CDR1 is SEHNR and CDR2 is FQNEAQ (reference sequence). Trimming stripped 0 bases from V and 5 bases from J, with 10 bases between. The CDR3 extends over 15 amino acids. The DNA for the CDR3 is TGTGCCAGCAGCTTAGCCCTAGCGAGGACCGGGGAGCTGTTTTTT. This codes for CASSLALARTGELFF.

The chain employs TRBV5-1 and TRBJ1-5; no firm D call. The CDR3 has 13 amino acids. The germline CDR1 and CDR2 sequences are SGHRS and YFSETQ. Trimming removed 1 base at V and 3 bases at J, with 5 bases between. CDR3 nucleotide sequence: TGCGCCAGCAGCTTGTGGCTCAATCAGCCCCAGCATTTT. This gives the protein CASSLWLNQPQHF.

The chain joins TRBV19 to TRBJ2-1, with 11 bases lining up with TRBD2. CDR1 is LNHDA, CDR2 SQIVND, per germline (reference sequence). The CDR3 spans 15 residues. Trimming took 4 bases from V and 2 from J; bases not matched to a gene: 1. CDR3 in DNA: TGTGCCAGTAGTACGACTAGCGGGGCCTACAATGAGCAGTTCTTC. This gives the protein CASSTTSGAYNEQFF.

The chain links TRBV11-2 to TRBJ1-4, with a weak D call TRBD1 (5 bases). V dropped 0 bases and J dropped 4 bases, with 15 bases sitting between them. Germline CDR1 and CDR2: SGHAT and FQNNGV. The CDR3 is 17 residues long. CDR3 protein: CASSLEGTVVFNEKLFF. CDR3 DNA sequence: TGTGCCAGCAGCTTAGAAGGGACCGTGGTTTTTAATGAAAAACTGTTTTTT.